The 24 T cell receptor beta chains reported below all come from one sample, sequenced in a study of glioma-infiltrating T cells after dendritic cell vaccination. Clones were sequenced by immunoSEQ multiplex PCR, and TCRdb holds only the in-frame ones, with some missing. The sample lists tens of thousands of clones; around 85% were seen once. Sample: blood, taken before dendritic cell vaccination. Receptor source: a human donor with glioblastoma.

This sequence joins TRBV9 and TRBJ2-1; D is uncertain. V lost 0 bases, J lost 10 bases, and 11 bases lay in between. The CDR3 spans 13 residues. The germline V gene encodes CDR1 SGDLS and CDR2 YYNGEE. The CDR3, as DNA: TGTGCCAGCAGCGTAGTCCGACTCCGCGAGCAGTTCTTC. Translation gives CASSVVRLREQFF.

The rearrangement links TRBV13 to TRBJ2-1, with a weak D call TRBD2 (5 bases). Germline V gene data show CDR1 as PRHDT and CDR2 as FYEKMQ (reference sequence). V lost 6 bases, J lost 5 bases, and 14 bases lay in between. The CDR3 has 14 residues. Here the CDR3 reads CASRSAERNNEQFF. The DNA for the CDR3 is TGTGCCAGCAGATCGGCTGAGCGGAACAATGAGCAGTTCTTC.

The chain joins TRBV19 to TRBJ1-3; D is unclear. The CDR3 spans 16 residues. Looked up from germline, CDR1 is LNHDA and CDR2 is SQIVND (reference sequence). Trimming took 2 bases from V and 0 from J, leaving 11 bases between them. The CDR3 sequence: CASSILGGSSGNTIYF. In DNA, the CDR3 is TGTGCCAGTAGTATACTAGGTGGAAGCTCTGGAAACACCATATATTTT.

This clone was counted a few times. V usage is TRBV6-5 and J usage is TRBJ1-3; D not resolved. With 5 bases removed from V and 7 bases from J, the gap between germline ends came to 18 bases. The CDR3 sequence is 15 residues long. In germline, CDR1 is MNHEY, CDR2 SVGAGI. The CDR3, as DNA: TGTGCCAGCAGTCGCTACACCTCTGGCGGTAACACCATATATTTT. Protein sequence: CASSRYTSGGNTIYF.

V and J are TRBV7-3 and TRBJ2-3; TRBD2 agrees at 11 bases. From germline, CDR1 is SGHTA and CDR2 FQGTGA. Trimming took 6 bases from V and 1 from J; bases not matched to a gene: 6. The CDR3 totals 16 residues. CDR3 nucleotides: TGTGCCAGCAGGGCTACTAGCGGGAGCGGCACAGATACGCAGTATTTT. As protein: CASRATSGSGTDTQYF.

The genes are TRBV5-6 and TRBJ2-7, with a tentative D call TRBD2 (5 bases). V shed 3 bases and J shed 4 bases, with 8 bases lying between them. The CDR3 spans 12 residues. In germline, CDR1 is SGHDT, CDR2 YYEEEE. The CDR3 DNA sequence: TGTGCCAGCAGCTCCAGGAGGTACGAGCAGTACTTC. It yields the protein CASSSRRYEQYF.

In this sample, this clone turned up once. The genes are TRBV5-1 and TRBJ2-7, with TRBD1 matching over 8 bases. V lost 4 bases and J lost 2; bases outside the gene matches: 11. Germline V CDR1 and CDR2: SGHRS, YFSETQ. This CDR3 is built from 16 residues. The CDR3 sequence is CASSAEPGQAAYEQYF. Written as DNA, the CDR3 is TGCGCCAGCAGCGCTGAACCGGGACAGGCCGCCTACGAGCAGTACTTC.

V gene TRBV13 combines with J gene TRBJ2-7; 10 nucleotides agree with TRBD2. This CDR3 has 16 residues. The germline V gene encodes CDR1 PRHDT and CDR2 FYEKMQ (reference sequence). The V and J ends lost 5 bases and 5 bases, in that order; junction bases with no gene match: 12. Here the CDR3 reads CASSPDVAGGPHEQYF. The DNA of the CDR3 is TGTGCCAGCAGCCCTGATGTAGCGGGGGGCCCCCACGAGCAGTACTTC.

The V gene is TRBV18, the J gene TRBJ2-1; a weak D match, TRBD2 (5 bases). Between the trimmed V and J ends, which lost 4 bases and 8 bases, there was a span of 9 bases. The CDR3 totals 12 residues. Germline loops: CDR1 KGHSH, CDR2 LQKENI. The CDR3: CASSLDSYEQFF. CDR3 DNA sequence: TGTGCCAGCTCACTGGACTCCTATGAGCAGTTCTTC.

This chain uses TRBV7-3 with TRBJ2-6; D call uncertain. The germline V gene encodes CDR1 SGHTA and CDR2 FQGTGA. With 1 base removed from V and 4 bases from J, the gap between germline ends came to 8 bases. This CDR3 contains 15 residues. CDR3 loop: CASSLRGPGANVLTF. CDR3 DNA: TGTGCCAGCAGCTTAAGAGGCCCCGGGGCCAACGTCCTGACTTTC. Looking up the rest from reference TRBV7-3 and TRBJ2-6 gives the full variable domain: GAGVSQTPSNKVTEKGKYVELRCDPISGHTALYWYRQSLGQGPEFLIYFQGTGAADDSGLPNDRFFAVRPEGSVSTLKIQRTERGDSAVYLCASSLRGPGANVLTFGAGSRLTVL.

The chain carries TRBV12-5 and TRBJ1-1; D possibly corresponds to TRBD1 (6 bases). The CDR3 covers 14 residues. Trimming shortened V by 1 base and J by 9 bases, and 15 bases separated the two germline ends. From germline, CDR1 is LGHNT and CDR2 FRNRAP. CDR3 bases: TGTGCTAGTGGTTTGGGGTCAGGGAGGGGGAAAGCTTTCTTT. Protein product: CASGLGSGRGKAFF.

V and J are TRBV5-1 and TRBJ2-7; 8 bases match TRBD1. Germline lookup yields CDR1 SGHRS and CDR2 YFSETQ. This CDR3 is built from 18 residues. The junction had 13 bases not matched to a gene; V was cut back by 0 bases and J by 2 bases. The CDR3 loop reads CASSLAPGQELATYEQYF. The CDR3 bases are TGCGCCAGCAGCTTGGCCCCGGGACAGGAGCTAGCTACCTACGAGCAGTACTTC.

V is TRBV7-6 and J is TRBJ2-1, with 9 bases aligning to TRBD1. There are 15 residues in the CDR3. Trimming took 6 bases from V and 7 from J; bases not matched to a gene: 10. Germline CDR1 and CDR2: SGHVS and FNYEAQ. The CDR3 sequence is CASRLSPGTGNEQFF. CDR3 bases: TGTGCCAGCAGACTATCCCCTGGGACAGGGAATGAGCAGTTCTTC.

The chain combines TRBV15 with TRBJ2-5, with TRBD1 identical over 11 bases. The CDR3 sequence is 14 residues long. CDR1 LNHNV and CDR2 YYDKDF come from the germline V gene (reference sequence). V trimming: 5 bases; J trimming: 6 bases; junction bases outside the gene matches: 5. In DNA form, the CDR3 reads TGTGCCACCAGCGGACAGGGGGCGTTGAAGACCCAGTACTTC. It encodes CATSGQGALKTQYF.

Only one count was recorded for this clone. V gene TRBV11-2 combines with J gene TRBJ1-4; D unresolved. Germline CDR1 SGHAT, CDR2 FQNNGV. Trimming cost V 2 bases and J 5 bases, with 6 bases left between them. The CDR3 has 13 amino acids. The CDR3 sequence: CASSLRLNEKLFF. The DNA of the CDR3 is TGTGCCAGCAGCTTAAGACTCAATGAAAAACTGTTTTTT.

J is TRBJ2-1 and V is TRBV5-1; tentative D call: TRBD2 (7 bases). The CDR3 is made up of 15 amino acids. Germline loops: CDR1 SGHRS, CDR2 YFSETQ. Trimming removed 4 bases from V and 8 bases from J, with 19 bases in between. CDR3 amino acids: CASSPSTPGGHEQFF. The CDR3 nucleotides are TGCGCCAGCAGCCCTTCAACCCCCGGGGGGCATGAGCAGTTCTTC.

This chain links TRBV2 with TRBJ2-7; the match to TRBD2 covers 11 bases. The CDR3 is 14 amino acids. V gave up 4 bases and J gave up 1 base; unmatched junction bases: 0. Germline CDR1 SNHLY, CDR2 FYNNEI. This CDR3 reads CASSGLAGSYEQYF. CDR3 in DNA: TGTGCCAGCAGTGGACTAGCGGGATCCTACGAGCAGTACTTC.

The CDR3, as DNA: TGTGCCAGCAGCGTGCTAGCGGGAGGGTATTTGGAGACCCAGTACTTC. It encodes CASSVLAGGYLETQYF. The rearrangement links TRBV9 to TRBJ2-5; TRBD2 matches 12 bases. In germline, CDR1 is SGDLS, CDR2 YYNGEE. The V segment lost 2 bases and the J segment 5 bases; nucleotides outside the gene matches: 7. CDR3 length equals 16 residues.

The CDR3 protein is CASMGGPGWNTEAFF. CDR3 in DNA: TGTGCCAGCATGGGCGGGCCGGGGTGGAACACTGAAGCTTTCTTT. This chain connects TRBV6-5 to TRBJ1-1; D remains ambiguous. Trimming stripped 7 bases from V and 1 base from J, with 16 bases between. Looked up from germline, CDR1 is MNHEY and CDR2 is SVGAGI. The CDR3 has 15 amino acids.

The genes are TRBV7-6 and TRBJ2-2; D is possibly TRBD2 (5 bases). Trimming removed 2 bases at V and 5 bases at J, with 9 bases between. This CDR3 is 14 amino acids long. Germline V CDR1 and CDR2: SGHVS, FNYEAQ. Here the CDR3 reads CASSLSRTTGELFF. The CDR3 region has the DNA TGTGCCAGCAGCTTAAGCAGGACTACCGGGGAGCTGTTTTTT. The variable domain in full, completed from reference TRBV7-6 and TRBJ2-2, reads GAGVSQSPRYKVTKRGQDVALRCDPISGHVSLYWYRQALGQGPEFLTYFNYEAQQDKSGLPNDRFSAERPEGSISTLTIQRTEQRDSAMYRCASSLSRTTGELFFGEGSRLTVL.

The chain uses TRBV6-5 and TRBJ1-2; D is undetermined. The germline CDR1 and CDR2 sequences are MNHEY and SVGAGI. V was cut by 5 bases and J by 6 bases, with 16 bases left in between. CDR3 length: 14 residues. The chain's CDR3 is CASSNRGRVNGYTF. CDR3 coding DNA: TGTGCCAGCAGTAACCGGGGTAGGGTGAATGGCTACACCTTC.

V usage is TRBV19 and J usage is TRBJ2-3, with 10 nucleotides matching TRBD1. The V gene end was trimmed by 5 bases and the J gene end by 5 bases; junction bases not matched to a gene: 10. Germline CDR1 reads LNHDA; CDR2 reads SQIVND (reference sequence). The CDR3 extends over 16 amino acids. CDR3 protein: CASSSIDRGLGDTQYF. In DNA, the CDR3 is TGTGCCAGTAGTTCGATCGACAGGGGGCTGGGAGATACGCAGTATTTT.

The J gene is TRBJ1-2, the V gene TRBV5-1; D may be TRBD1 (6 bases). The V and J ends lost 2 bases and 6 bases respectively, with 11 bases between them. The CDR3 sequence is 13 residues long. Germline V lookup: CDR1 SGHRS, CDR2 YFSETQ. The CDR3 here is CASSLGAGDGYTF. Here the CDR3 DNA reads TGCGCCAGCAGCTTAGGAGCAGGGGATGGCTACACCTTC.

The rearrangement joins TRBV5-4 to TRBJ1-2; the match to TRBD1 covers 10 bases. Germline V CDR1 and CDR2: SGHNT, YYREEE (reference sequence). V trimming: 6 bases; J trimming: 4 bases; junction bases outside the gene matches: 9. This CDR3 is 15 amino acids long. The DNA for the CDR3 is TGTGCCAGCAACCTCCCGGGACAGGGGTCCTATGGCTACACCTTC. This codes for CASNLPGQGSYGYTF.